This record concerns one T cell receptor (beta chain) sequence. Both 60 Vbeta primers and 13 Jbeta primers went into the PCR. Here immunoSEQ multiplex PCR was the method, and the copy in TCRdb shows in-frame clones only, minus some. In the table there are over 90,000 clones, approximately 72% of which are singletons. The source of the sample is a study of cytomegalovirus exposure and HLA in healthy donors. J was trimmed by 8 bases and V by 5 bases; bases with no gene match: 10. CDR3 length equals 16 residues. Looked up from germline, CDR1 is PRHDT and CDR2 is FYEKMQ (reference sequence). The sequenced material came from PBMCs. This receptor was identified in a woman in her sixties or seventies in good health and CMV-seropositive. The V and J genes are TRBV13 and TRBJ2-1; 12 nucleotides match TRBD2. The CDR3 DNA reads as TGTGCCAGCAGCACGCGACTAGCGGGAGTTAAGGATGAGCAGTTCTTC. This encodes CASSTRLAGVKDEQFF.